This T cell receptor beta chain comes out of a study of cytomegalovirus exposure and HLA in healthy donors. PCR used 60 Vbeta primers and 13 Jbeta primers. Generated by immunoSEQ multiplex PCR, the TCRdb table keeps only in-frame clones and is missing some. The data hold about 210,000 clones, with roughly 82% observed a single time. Findings of the study overall: Association of a missense DCLRE1C variant with TCR beta V- and J-gene trimming was reported in a later analysis. Under in vitro conditions, three CMV-associated chains were confirmed as specific for CMV antigens. Solely CMV serostatus was available to characterize immune exposure. Researchers counted around 150 TCR beta chains as cytomegalovirus-associated.

The CDR3 has 14 amino acids. CDR1 is SEHNR and CDR2 is FQNEAQ in the germline V gene (reference sequence). V was cut by 1 base and J by 3 bases, with 10 bases left in between. Points on this clone: The antigen remains undetermined. Other DNA sequences in the sample encode the same CDR3.

The clonotype originates from a man aged 35 to 55 in good health and CMV-seropositive. This chain joins TRBV7-9 and TRBJ2-7; no definite D call. Sequencing was performed on PBMCs. CDR3 sequence: CASSLGQASYEQYF. CDR3 bases: TGTGCCAGCAGCTTAGGCCAGGCCAGCTACGAGCAGTACTTC.